Sequencing of this TCR beta chain was carried out in a study of T cells in Graves' hyperthyroidism and ophthalmopathy. V dropped 1 base and J dropped 4 bases, with 14 bases sitting between them. Germline CDR1 DFQATT, CDR2 SNEGSKA (reference sequence). The CDR3 is 14 residues long. Using RNA transcripts as the source, TCR beta CDR3 regions were amplified. HTBI primers were employed in a first-round RT-PCR of the TCR CDR3. TCRdb redid the calling of the multiplex PCR reads with MiXCR, one entry per CDR3 protein. The sample holds under 400,000 distinct CDR3 sequences, under 15% seen once. At least ten counts were recorded for this clonotype. Diagnostic decisions used clinical symptoms, serum thyroxine and TRAb, thyroid ultrasound and orbital computed tomography.

Sequenced sample: blood. The TCR sequence derives from a woman between 18 and 30 years old with Graves' hyperthyroidism. The V gene is TRBV20-1, the J gene TRBJ2-7, with unresolved D. The CDR3 here is CSARVTGSGYEQYF. CDR3 nucleotide sequence: TGCAGTGCTAGAGTGACCGGTTCCGGGTACGAGCAGTACTTC.